The entry below describes one TCR beta chain. The source of the sample is a study of CD8+ T cells in alopecia areata. Once RNA had been extracted, it was reverse transcribed into cDNA to act as the sequencing template. Some clones are missing from TCRdb's copy, which holds only in-frame ones; the method was immunoSEQ multiplex PCR. Among about 140,000 clones listed, 45% to 60% were seen once. There are 14 residues in the CDR3. Looked up from germline, CDR1 is SGHAT and CDR2 is FQNNGV. V lost 4 bases, J lost 3 bases, and 12 bases lay in between. This receptor was taken from a human donor in good health. Sequencing used CD4+ T cells sorted from blood. The chain is built from TRBV11-2 and TRBJ1-2; D possibly corresponds to TRBD1 (6 bases). The CDR3 coding sequence is TGTGCCAGCAGCTCCCTACAGGGCGACTATGGCTACACCTTC. It codes for CASSSLQGDYGYTF.